These 23 T cell receptor beta chains originate from one sample sequenced in a study of OX40 agonist ivuxolimab in advanced cancers. The method behind the library was the immunoSEQ multiplex PCR assay. In its TCRdb copy, this immuneACCESS table keeps in-frame sequences only and misses some clones. Where compared with another copy, unresolved V genes explain less than half of these, and the others have no known cause. Present in this sample are 20,000 to 30,000 clones, about 87% of which were seen just once. Roughly a third of the sample is in the top ten clones. Specimen: CD4+ or CD8+ T cells sorted from blood, collected in a trial of the OX40 agonist ivuxolimab. The receptors shown here come from an adult with an advanced solid tumor such as melanoma, head and neck, liver or kidney cancer.

The CDR3: CASSPQGTTNYGYTF. The DNA for the CDR3 is TGTGCCAGCAGCCCCCAGGGGACTACTAACTATGGCTACACCTTC. This chain links TRBV7-2 with TRBJ1-2, with D possibly matching TRBD1 (6 bases). V was cut by 5 bases and J by 0 bases, with 13 bases left in between. Germline V lookup: CDR1 SGHTA, CDR2 FQGNSA. This CDR3 has 15 residues.

The rearrangement joins TRBV13 to TRBJ2-2, with 9 bases aligning to TRBD1. Germline values: CDR1 PRHDT, CDR2 FYEKMQ (reference sequence). There are 17 residues in the CDR3. J was trimmed by 6 bases and V by 5 bases; bases with no gene match: 13. CDR3: CASSTSRDRGMSGELFF. As DNA, the CDR3 is TGTGCCAGCAGCACCTCAAGAGACAGGGGGATGTCCGGGGAGCTGTTTTTT.

V is TRBV4-1 and J is TRBJ2-3; 11 bases map to TRBD2. The J segment lost 8 bases and the V segment lost 3 bases, leaving 10 bases of the junction unmatched. The CDR3 length is 16 residues. Germline V gene sequence: CDR1 MGHRA, CDR2 YSYEKL. The CDR3 coding sequence is TGCGCCAGCAGCCAGGAGGGACTAGCGGTTCAAGGTACGCAGTATTTT. Translation: CASSQEGLAVQGTQYF.

The gene calls are TRBV7-9 and TRBJ1-3; D is uncertain. V lost 3 bases and J 0 bases, leaving 9 bases between the germline ends. The CDR3 contains 15 residues. Germline CDR1 is SEHNR and CDR2 is FQNEAQ (reference sequence). CDR3 in amino acids: CASSFPLSSGNTIYF. The CDR3 DNA sequence: TGTGCCAGCAGCTTCCCTTTGAGCTCTGGAAACACCATATATTTT.

The sample holds a few counts of this clone. This rearrangement joins TRBV4-1 to TRBJ1-5; D gene unclear. There are 14 residues in the CDR3. The V end lost 0 bases, the J end lost 5 bases, and 8 bases lay between the germline ends. The germline V gene encodes CDR1 MGHRA and CDR2 YSYEKL. The DNA for the CDR3 is TGCGCCAGCAGCCAAGAGGAGGGTTATCAGCCCCAGCATTTT. It translates to CASSQEEGYQPQHF.

This chain connects TRBV6-1 to TRBJ2-7; D possibly corresponds to TRBD2 (6 bases). The CDR3 totals 16 residues. Germline V gene sequence: CDR1 MNHNS, CDR2 SASEGT. The germline V and J ends were trimmed by 3 bases and 3 bases, with 18 bases remaining between them. CDR3: CASSDYNRGKRYEQYF. DNA for the CDR3: TGTGCCAGCAGTGATTATAATCGGGGGAAGCGCTACGAGCAGTACTTC.

The chain links TRBV7-2 to TRBJ2-7; 10 positions match TRBD1. With 5 bases clipped from V and 6 bases from J, the junction kept 10 bases outside the gene matches. Germline values: CDR1 SGHTA, CDR2 FQGNSA. CDR3 length: 15 residues. CDR3 nucleotide sequence: TGTGCCAGCAGCGTGACAGGGGGCGACGGGGGCGAGCAGTACTTC. Translating gives CASSVTGGDGGEQYF.

This clone was seen only a few times. The chain has TRBV6-6 and TRBJ1-1; a weak D match, TRBD1 (6 bases). V dropped 6 bases and J dropped 4 bases, with 12 bases sitting between them. The CDR3 runs 13 residues. Per the germline V gene, CDR1 is MNHNY and CDR2 is SVGAGI (reference sequence). For the CDR3, the DNA is TGTGCCAGCAGCCACACAGGGACCACTGAAGCTTTCTTT. This codes for CASSHTGTTEAFF.

The rearrangement joins TRBV7-2 to TRBJ2-7; D unresolved. CDR1 and CDR2 (germline): SGHTA, FQGNSA. This CDR3 is built from 12 residues. V gave up 1 base and J gave up 7 bases, with 8 bases separating them. CDR3 amino acids: CASSLGSREQYF. CDR3 sequence (DNA): TGTGCCAGCAGCTTAGGATCCAGAGAGCAGTACTTC.

This clone was detected only once. This sequence joins TRBV13 and TRBJ1-1; D might be TRBD1 (5 bases). The CDR3 covers 15 residues. CDR1 PRHDT and CDR2 FYEKMQ come from the germline V gene (reference sequence). V shed 5 bases and J shed 2 bases, with 15 bases lying between them. The CDR3 DNA reads as TGTGCCAGCAGCCCCGGGCCCTGGGGCAACACTGAAGCTTTCTTT. Its translation: CASSPGPWGNTEAFF.

The chain is built from TRBV5-1 and TRBJ2-2; TRBD1 might be the D (6 bases). Trimming took 4 bases from V and 4 from J, leaving 11 bases between them. Germline V gene lookup returns CDR1 SGHRS and CDR2 YFSETQ. The CDR3 length is 14 residues. The CDR3 reads CASSAFRGTGELFF. The CDR3, as DNA: TGCGCCAGCAGCGCGTTCAGGGGCACCGGGGAGCTGTTTTTT.

The V gene is TRBV27, the J gene TRBJ1-5; 7 bases match TRBD1. The CDR3 totals 16 residues. Per germline, CDR1 MNHEY and CDR2 SMNVEV (reference sequence). V was pared by 5 bases and J by 2 bases, with 9 bases of the junction left unmatched. Written as DNA, the CDR3 is TGTGCCAGCAGTCTACAGGGGAGAAGTGGCAATCAGCCCCAGCATTTT. Protein: CASSLQGRSGNQPQHF.

The chain employs TRBV10-3 and TRBJ1-4, with a tentative D call TRBD1 (6 bases). CDR3 size: 14 residues. V shed 6 bases and J shed 8 bases, with 16 bases lying between them. Germline-derived CDR1 and CDR2 are ENHRY and SYGVKD. The chain's CDR3 is CAISDRNQGEKLFF. The CDR3 region has the DNA TGTGCCATCAGCGATCGGAACCAGGGGGAAAAACTGTTTTTT.

V usage is TRBV11-1 and J usage is TRBJ2-7; 10 positions agree with TRBD2. CDR1 and CDR2 from the germline V gene are SGHAT and FQDESV (reference sequence). The ends lost 7 bases at V and 8 bases at J; junction bases unmatched: 8. The CDR3 consists of 13 residues. CDR3 region: CASNSEREGQQYF. For the CDR3, the DNA is TGTGCCAGCAACTCTGAGCGGGAGGGCCAGCAGTACTTC. Full variable domain (rest looked up from reference TRBV11-1 and TRBJ2-7): EAEVAQSPRYKITEKSQAVAFWCDPISGHATLYWYRQILGQGPELLVQFQDESVVDDSQLPKDRFSAERLKGVDSTLKIQPAELGDSAMYLCASNSEREGQQYFGPGTRLTVT.

CDR3 sequence (DNA): TGTGCCAGTAGTATCGAACAGGGAAACACCATATATTTT. Translated, it gives CASSIEQGNTIYF. J is TRBJ1-3 and V is TRBV19; D gene uncertain. Trimming shortened V by 3 bases and J by 4 bases, and 7 bases separated the two germline ends. Germline loops: CDR1 LNHDA, CDR2 SQIVND (reference sequence). The CDR3 has 13 amino acids.

This chain connects TRBV5-4 to TRBJ2-1, with a tentative D call TRBD2 (6 bases). The CDR3 covers 14 residues. V lost 5 bases to trimming and J lost 5 bases, with 14 bases between them. Germline V CDR1 and CDR2: SGHNT, YYREEE (reference sequence). CDR3 nucleotides: TGTGCCAGCAGTCTCCGGGACTTTCACAATGAGCAGTTCTTC. Translating it yields CASSLRDFHNEQFF. Based on the CDR3 plus reference TRBV5-4 and TRBJ2-1, the full variable domain is ETGVTQSPTHLIKTRGQQVTLRCSSQSGHNTVSWYQQALGQGPQFIFQYYREEENGRGNFPPRFSGLQFPNYSSELNVNALELDDSALYLCASSLRDFHNEQFFGPGTRLTVL.

The chain couples TRBV4-3 to TRBJ1-2, with TRBD1 identical over 7 bases. Unmatched junction bases numbered 2, after V lost 4 bases and J lost 0 bases. Germline assignment: CDR1 LGHNA and CDR2 YSLEER. CDR3 length: 14 residues. The CDR3 sequence is CASSPDRTNYGYTF. The CDR3 DNA follows: TGCGCCAGCAGCCCGGACAGGACTAACTATGGCTACACCTTC.

V is TRBV7-9 and J is TRBJ2-2; 7 nucleotides agree with TRBD1. Germline values: CDR1 SEHNR, CDR2 FQNEAQ (reference sequence). Losses at the gene ends were 5 bases for V and 6 bases for J; bases not matched to a gene: 15. The CDR3 loop spans 17 amino acids. The CDR3 DNA follows: TGTGCCAGCAGCACCAGGGGGTTGGGACCTGGCGCCGGGGAGCTGTTTTTT. The encoded protein is CASSTRGLGPGAGELFF.

The chain links TRBV6-6 to TRBJ1-4, with D possibly being TRBD1 (5 bases). The CDR3 contains 15 residues. With 0 bases removed from V and 8 bases from J, the gap between germline ends came to 13 bases. Germline V gene lookup returns CDR1 MNHNY and CDR2 SVGAGI (reference sequence). CDR3 loop: CASSYSPTVQEKLFF. CDR3 nucleotides: TGTGCCAGCAGTTACTCTCCGACAGTTCAAGAAAAACTGTTTTTT.

This chain uses TRBV19 with TRBJ1-2; 8 nucleotides agree with TRBD1. Losses at the gene ends were 8 bases for V and 8 bases for J; bases not matched to a gene: 13. The CDR3 covers 14 residues. Germline CDR1 is LNHDA and CDR2 is SQIVND (reference sequence). The CDR3 nucleotides read TGTGCCAGTGGATTCAGGACAGGGAACGGCGGCTACACCTTC. Translated: CASGFRTGNGGYTF.

The rearrangement links TRBV12-2 to TRBJ2-1. TRBV12-2 is an annotated pseudogene. The CDR3 totals 14 residues. DNA of the CDR3: TGTGCAAGTCCCGTCGGCGTTTCCTACAATGAGCAGTTCTTC. It specifies CASPVGVSYNEQFF.

In its sample, this clone was seen a few times. This chain joins TRBV2 and TRBJ2-7, with D perhaps matching TRBD1 (6 bases). Germline CDR1 and CDR2: SNHLY and FYNNEI. The CDR3 is made up of 14 amino acids. The V end lost 8 bases, the J end lost 6 bases, and 20 bases lay between the germline ends. CDR3 DNA: TGTGCCAGCTCAGGTCAGGGGTCGATGGTCGAGCAGTACTTC. It yields the protein CASSGQGSMVEQYF. The variable domain in full, with the rest retrieved from reference TRBV2 and TRBJ2-7, is EPEVTQTPSHQVTQMGQEVILRCVPISNHLYFYWYRQILGQKVEFLVSFYNNEISEKSEIFDDQFSVERPDGSNFTLKIRSTKLEDSAMYFCASSGQGSMVEQYFGPGTRLTVT.

The gene calls are TRBV18 and TRBJ2-7; no firm D call. The V gene's germline CDR1 is KGHSH and CDR2 LQKENI. The CDR3 is made up of 14 amino acids. The V end was cut by 0 bases, the J end by 3 bases, with 9 bases between. CDR3 residues: CASSPPGRLYEQYF. The CDR3 bases are TGTGCCAGCTCACCACCAGGCAGGCTCTACGAGCAGTACTTC. Looking up the rest from reference TRBV18 and TRBJ2-7 gives the full variable domain: NAGVMQNPRHLVRRRGQEARLRCSPMKGHSHVYWYRQLPEEGLKFMVYLQKENIIDESGMPKERFSAEFPKEGPSILRIQQVVRGDSAAYFCASSPPGRLYEQYFGPGTRLTVT.